There are many counts of the clone carrying this T cell receptor beta chain. V lost 4 bases to trimming and J lost 3 bases; unmatched junction nucleotides: 4. Per the germline V gene, CDR1 is SGHTA and CDR2 is FQGNSA. The CDR3 contains 14 residues. The data belong to a study of spatial heterogeneity in lung cancer. TCRdb passed the 5' RACE reads through MiXCR, listing each CDR3 protein once. The sample contains under 50,000 distinct CDR3 sequences, 5.2% of which appear only once. As for time point: sample taken at primary tumor resection. Unsorted samples of tumor, nontumor lung or frozen PBMC had their whole RNA sequenced.

The chain couples TRBV7-2 to TRBJ2-5; 8 bases line up with TRBD1. Sequences were derived from PBMCs, sampled at surgery. The source is a female donor with early-stage non-small cell lung cancer. The CDR3 sequence: CASSSNRGKETQYF. The CDR3 DNA reads TGTGCCAGCAGCTCGAACAGGGGGAAAGAGACCCAGTACTTC. Full variable domain (missing parts from reference TRBV7-2 and TRBJ2-5): GAGVSQSPSNKVTEKGKDVELRCDPISGHTALYWYRQSLGQGLEFLIYFQGNSAPDKSGLPSDRFSAERTGGSVSTLTIQRTQQEDSAVYLCASSSNRGKETQYFGPGTRLLVL.